This TCR beta chain appears in the sequencing data of a study of T cells in Graves' hyperthyroidism and ophthalmopathy. Study-wide context: Once the initial diagnosis was made, peripheral blood was obtained before any treatment. Study results and limitations: Blood also showed most of the thyroid clonotypes that were expanded above 0.001.

The CDR3 contains 12 residues. With 1 base removed from V and 8 bases from J, the gap between germline ends came to 8 bases. Germline assignment: CDR1 SGHTA and CDR2 FQGNSA. This clonotype showed up many times. What it binds is unknown. Researchers took RNA transcripts and amplified the TCR beta CDR3 regions from them. HTBI primers were employed in a first-round RT-PCR of the TCR CDR3. Via MiXCR, TCRdb re-called the multiplex PCR reads, giving one row per CDR3 protein. The sample has about 500,000 distinct CDR3 sequences; 16% are singletons. The sample comprised blood. V is TRBV7-2 and J is TRBJ1-2; D is unclear. The TCR was taken from a woman aged 18-29 years with Graves' hyperthyroidism. The CDR3 sequence: CASSLGRDGYTF. The CDR3 DNA is TGTGCCAGCAGCTTAGGCCGAGACGGCTACACCTTC.